This paragraph reports one T cell receptor beta chain. The target antigen is unknown. The sample is drawn from a study of shared clonotypes between healthy human individuals. Replicate sorted-subset PCRs were loaded with about 0.2 ug DNA, about 30,000 T cell genomes. Original processing notes: From ImmunoSEQ came sequences covering only the junction and carrying no quality scores, so filtering differed. Measured with immunoSEQ multiplex PCR; TCRdb has only the in-frame clones, and not every one. Clonal size and the V and J genes are those of that table, whereas D and trimming came from the DNA. The profile covers hundreds of thousands of clones, with around 90% appearing a single time and nearly 25% taken by the ten largest. V was clipped by 6 bases and J by 1 base, with 15 bases between them. The CDR3 totals 15 residues. Germline V CDR1 and CDR2: WNHNN, SYGVQD (reference sequence). Cells designated naive CD8 were CD45RO-negative and were positively selected for CCR7, with terminally differentiated effector memory CD45RA+ cells excluded.

The study, taken as a whole, reports: Generation probabilities were higher for clonotypes shared across all four sorted-subset donors than for unshared ones. With several donors compared, around 5% of naive CD4 clonotypes were shared.

The receptor comes from a man aged 25-45 years in good health. The rearrangement links TRBV10-1 to TRBJ2-5, with D perhaps matching TRBD1 or TRBD2 (5 bases each). The sample consisted of naive CD8+ T cells sorted from blood. The CDR3 DNA reads as TGCGCCAGCAGAAGACAGCTAGGGACCCAAGAGACCCAGTACTTC. Its translation: CASRRQLGTQETQYF.